Presented here are 17 T cell receptor beta chains from one specimen sequenced in a study of siplizumab effects on memory and regulatory T cells. Clones were read by immunoSEQ multiplex PCR, and TCRdb kept only the in-frame ones, dropping some. The sample includes some 81,000 clones, approximately 95% of them seen just once. The sequenced sample consisted of CD8+ T cells sorted from blood. These receptors were collected from a human donor in good health.

CDR3 region: CASSEPGQGNTGELFF. For the CDR3, the DNA is TGTGCCAGCAGCGAACCGGGACAGGGTAACACCGGGGAGCTGTTTTTT. The genes are TRBV9 and TRBJ2-2; 9 bases are a match to TRBD1. V gave up 3 bases and J gave up 2 bases; unmatched junction bases: 5. CDR1 and CDR2 from the germline V gene are SGDLS and YYNGEE. The CDR3 runs to 16 residues.

Note on this clone: Other DNA sequences in the sample encode the same CDR3. As DNA, the CDR3 is TGTGCCAGTAGTATAGCCGGGAGCTCCTACAATGAGCAGTTCTTC. Its translation: CASSIAGSSYNEQFF. The gene calls are TRBV19 and TRBJ2-1, with D possibly TRBD2 on 6 matching bases. This CDR3 region has 15 residues. V was pared by 1 base and J by 0 bases, with 7 bases between. CDR1 LNHDA and CDR2 SQIVND come from the germline V gene (reference sequence).

The rearrangement uses TRBV19 and TRBJ1-1, with a tentative D call TRBD1 (6 bases). Between the trimmed V and J ends, which lost 3 bases and 1 base, there was a span of 12 bases. Germline V lookup: CDR1 LNHDA, CDR2 SQIVND (reference sequence). This CDR3 comprises 15 residues. CDR3 in amino acids: CASSMGGRGNTEAFF. CDR3 sequence (DNA): TGTGCCAGTAGTATGGGGGGCCGGGGGAACACTGAAGCTTTCTTT.

The chain has TRBV12-5 and TRBJ2-1; D is possibly TRBD2 (6 bases). Germline lookup yields CDR1 LGHNT and CDR2 FRNRAP. The length of the CDR3 is 14 residues. Between the trimmed V and J ends, which lost 2 bases and 10 bases, there was a span of 15 bases. The DNA of the CDR3 is TGTGCTAGTGGTTTGACGACTAGACTCTTAGAGCAGTTCTTC. Translating gives CASGLTTRLLEQFF.

This chain connects TRBV5-6 to TRBJ2-1, with TRBD2 as a possible D gene (5 bases). The CDR3 is 11 amino acids. Per germline, CDR1 SGHDT and CDR2 YYEEEE. Trimming shortened V by 4 bases and J by 7 bases, and 6 bases separated the two germline ends. CDR3 sequence: CASSRRNEQFF. In DNA form, the CDR3 reads TGTGCCAGCAGCAGGAGGAATGAGCAGTTCTTC.

This chain joins TRBV5-6 and TRBJ1-3; D is uncertain. This CDR3 contains 14 residues. Germline CDR1 and CDR2: SGHDT and YYEEEE. Between the trimmed V and J ends, which lost 0 bases and 0 bases, there was a span of 4 bases. This CDR3 is CASSLASSGNTIYF. CDR3 DNA sequence: TGTGCCAGCAGCTTGGCCAGCTCTGGAAACACCATATATTTT.

The chain combines TRBV4-1 with TRBJ2-1, with 8 bases lining up with TRBD2. CDR1 is MGHRA, CDR2 YSYEKL, per germline. V shed 0 bases, J shed 7 bases, and the junction held 5 bases outside the gene matches. The CDR3 runs to 15 residues. The CDR3, as DNA: TGCGCCAGCAGCCAAGATCGACGACTAGCGAATGAGCAGTTCTTC. It yields the protein CASSQDRRLANEQFF.

This rearrangement joins TRBV7-3 to TRBJ1-2; D possibly corresponds to TRBD1 (5 bases). The germline V and J ends were trimmed by 4 bases and 10 bases, with 22 bases remaining between them. Looked up from germline, CDR1 is SGHTA and CDR2 is FQGTGA. CDR3 length equals 15 residues. CDR3 sequence: CASSWAGGAKQDYTF. The CDR3 DNA reads as TGTGCCAGCAGCTGGGCCGGTGGGGCCAAGCAGGACTACACCTTC.

This chain connects TRBV10-3 to TRBJ2-6; D might be TRBD1 or TRBD2, each matching 6 bases. Germline lookup yields CDR1 ENHRY and CDR2 SYGVKD. There are 17 residues in the CDR3. V lost 11 bases to trimming and J lost 4 bases, with 24 bases between them. The CDR3 region is CAPWAARRGSGANVLTF. For the CDR3, the DNA is TGTGCCCCTTGGGCAGCACGGAGGGGGTCCGGGGCCAACGTCCTGACTTTC.

The gene calls are TRBV10-3 and TRBJ2-1; TRBD2 matches 8 bases. Germline V gene lookup returns CDR1 ENHRY and CDR2 SYGVKD. The CDR3 has 16 residues. The J segment lost 7 bases and the V segment lost 0 bases, leaving 8 bases of the junction unmatched. The CDR3 nucleotides read TGTGCCATCAGTGAGTCGTTCAGCGGGAGTTTTAATGAGCAGTTCTTC. As protein: CAISESFSGSFNEQFF.

The chain uses TRBV19 and TRBJ2-1; 8 nucleotides align to TRBD1. Germline V gene data show CDR1 as LNHDA and CDR2 as SQIVND (reference sequence). CDR3 length: 18 residues. V was pared by 4 bases and J by 5 bases, with 16 bases of the junction left unmatched. The DNA for the CDR3 is TGTGCCAGTAGTACAGACTTGGACAGGGAAAATCTTGACAATGAGCAGTTCTTC. It is translated as CASSTDLDRENLDNEQFF.

The chain recombines TRBV11-3 with TRBJ2-3; the match to TRBD2 covers 9 bases. This CDR3 comprises 15 residues. Germline CDR1 is SGHNT and CDR2 is YENEEA. V shed 6 bases, J shed 0 bases, and the junction held 4 bases outside the gene matches. CDR3 bases: TGTGCCAGCAGTGCGGGAGGGACTAGCACAGATACGCAGTATTTT. It yields the protein CASSAGGTSTDTQYF.

The V call is TRBV7-6, the J call TRBJ2-1, with 9 bases matching TRBD2. Trimming cost V 4 bases and J 1 base; bases outside gene matches: 20. CDR1 is SGHVS, CDR2 FNYEAQ, per germline. The CDR3 sequence is 21 residues long. The CDR3 DNA reads TGTGCCAGCAGCTGGATCCCAGGGGCTAGCGGGACCCGGGATTCCTACAATGAGCAGTTCTTC. Residues: CASSWIPGASGTRDSYNEQFF.

The V and J genes are TRBV7-8 and TRBJ2-7, with D possibly TRBD1 on 5 matching bases. The length of the CDR3 is 13 residues. Trimming removed 3 bases from V and 0 bases from J, with 6 bases in between. Germline V gives CDR1 SGHVS, CDR2 FQNEAQ. The CDR3 here is CASSLGLSYEQYF. The CDR3 nucleotides read TGTGCCAGCAGCTTGGGGCTCTCCTACGAGCAGTACTTC.

J is TRBJ1-5 and V is TRBV28; D might be TRBD1 (5 bases). Germline V gene data show CDR1 as MDHEN and CDR2 as SYDVKM. The CDR3 sequence is 14 residues long. V was trimmed by 5 bases and J by 6 bases, leaving 14 bases between them. In DNA, the CDR3 is TGTGCCAGCAGTCAGCCCTGGGGGGGTCAGCCCCAGCATTTT. Protein sequence: CASSQPWGGQPQHF. The full variable domain, rest sourced from reference TRBV28 and TRBJ1-5, is DVKVTQSSRYLVKRTGEKVFLECVQDMDHENMFWYRQDPGLGLRLIYFSYDVKMKEKGDIPEGYSVSREKKERFSLILESASTNQTSMYLCASSQPWGGQPQHFGDGTRLSIL.

This chain uses TRBV5-6 with TRBJ2-2, with TRBD1 matching 9 bases. Trimming took 0 bases from V and 7 from J; bases not matched to a gene: 4. The CDR3 extends over 15 amino acids. CDR1 and CDR2 from the germline V gene are SGHDT and YYEEEE. The DNA for the CDR3 is TGTGCCAGCAGCTTGGTTCGACAGGGGGACGGGGAGCTGTTTTTT. Protein: CASSLVRQGDGELFF.

The count of this clone is one. The J gene is TRBJ2-3, the V gene TRBV9; D ambiguous. Germline V gene lookup returns CDR1 SGDLS and CDR2 YYNGEE. The CDR3 sequence is 14 residues long. Trimming left V 3 bases short and J 0 bases short, with 8 bases between. CDR3 nucleotide sequence: TGTGCCAGCAGCGCTCCACATAGCACAGATACGCAGTATTTT. Amino acids: CASSAPHSTDTQYF.